This T cell receptor beta chain stems from a study of shared clonotypes between healthy human individuals. Study-level results: Among donors, sharing of clonotypes was expected to be affected by sequencing depth.

Generated by immunoSEQ multiplex PCR, the TCRdb table keeps only in-frame clones and is missing some. The data contain millions of clones, 93% of them singletons. This CDR3 region has 18 residues. Trimming left V 3 bases short and J 0 bases short, with 17 bases between. Germline CDR1 LGHNA, CDR2 YNFKEQ. CD45RO-negative, CCR7-selected cells formed the naive CD8 fraction, which excluded terminally differentiated effector memory CD45RA+ cells. On this clone: Its matching antigen is unknown.

This receptor was taken from a man aged 18 to 30 in good health. Some clones in this sample may be carry-over from other donors' samples. The sample taken for sequencing was naive CD8+ T cells from PBMCs. This sequence joins TRBV4-2 and TRBJ2-2; maybe TRBD2 (5 bases). CDR3 sequence (DNA): TGTGCCAGCAGCCATGTGCCTAGCCCCGGCCCGAACACCGGGGAGCTGTTTTTT. Protein: CASSHVPSPGPNTGELFF.